A selection of T cell receptor beta chains follows, all from one sample in a study of T cell responses to AZD1222 COVID-19 vaccine. Libraries were prepared by immunoSEQ multiplex PCR; TCRdb keeps only in-frame clonotypes and omits some of them. The sample includes 150,000 or so clones, roughly 94% of them seen just once. The material sequenced was peripheral blood, taken on day 0 of AZD1222 vaccination. The source of these receptors is an adult in good health. The CDR3 runs from the conserved cysteine through the conserved F or W. D genes are given only for firm matches. Expanded clones are given a class, and other clones once, few, many or no size at all.

v_gene: TRBV6-5
j_gene: TRBJ1-2
d_gene: -
abundance: -
CDR3nt: TGTGCCAGCAGTTACTCGGTGGGCCTTAACTATGGCTACACCTTC
CDR3aa: CASSYSVGLNYGYTF

v_gene: TRBV27
j_gene: TRBJ1-1
d_gene: -
abundance: -
CDR3nt: TGTGCCAGCAGTTCCCTAGGGGTACTGAACACTGAAGCTTTCTTT
CDR3aa: CASSSLGVLNTEAFF

v_gene: TRBV7-3
j_gene: TRBJ1-2
d_gene: -
abundance: -
CDR3nt: TGTGCCAGCAGCTTAGCGGCAGGGACTAACTATGGCTACACCTTC
CDR3aa: CASSLAAGTNYGYTF

v_gene: TRBV5-1
j_gene: TRBJ1-4
d_gene: -
abundance: -
CDR3nt: TGCGCCAGCAGCTCCTCGGGGGGCAGCGAAAAACTGTTTTTT
CDR3aa: CASSSSGGSEKLFF

v_gene: TRBV6-5
j_gene: TRBJ1-4
d_gene: -
abundance: -
CDR3nt: TGTGCCAGCAGTTCCCTAGTCAGCTCTAATGAAAAACTGTTTTTT
CDR3aa: CASSSLVSSNEKLFF

v_gene: TRBV5-1
j_gene: TRBJ1-2
d_gene: -
abundance: -
CDR3nt: TGCGCCAGCAGCTTGGGGACAGTGAACTATGGCTACACCTTC
CDR3aa: CASSLGTVNYGYTF

v_gene: TRBV20-1
j_gene: TRBJ2-7
d_gene: TRBD1
abundance: -
CDR3nt: TGCAGTGCCAGGGACAGCTACGAGCAGTACTTC
CDR3aa: CSARDSYEQYF

v_gene: TRBV20-1
j_gene: TRBJ1-2
d_gene: -
abundance: -
CDR3nt: TGCAGTGCTAGAGATGGGCAGGGTTTAACCTTC
CDR3aa: CSARDGQGLTF

v_gene: TRBV7-2
j_gene: TRBJ2-1
d_gene: -
abundance: once
CDR3nt: TGTGCCAGCAGCTTCCCAGGGTTCGGGGGGCCTACCTACAATGAGCAGTTCTTC
CDR3aa: CASSFPGFGGPTYNEQFF

v_gene: TRBV19
j_gene: TRBJ2-3
d_gene: -
abundance: -
CDR3nt: TGTGCCAGTAGTATGAACAGGTACACAGATACGCAGTATTTT
CDR3aa: CASSMNRYTDTQYF

v_gene: TRBV7-2
j_gene: TRBJ2-5
d_gene: TRBD2
abundance: -
CDR3nt: TGTGCCAGCAGCTTAGGCCCTAGCGGGGGCCAAGAGACCCAGTACTTC
CDR3aa: CASSLGPSGGQETQYF

v_gene: TRBV10-3
j_gene: TRBJ1-2
d_gene: TRBD1
abundance: -
CDR3nt: TGTGCCATCAGTGGCTCGACAGGGGCCGGCTACACCTTC
CDR3aa: CAISGSTGAGYTF

v_gene: TRBV10-3
j_gene: TRBJ2-5
d_gene: -
abundance: -
CDR3nt: TGTGCCATCAGTGAGTTTAGCCAGCAAGAGACCCAGTACTTC
CDR3aa: CAISEFSQQETQYF

v_gene: TRBV7-2
j_gene: TRBJ1-1
d_gene: TRBD1
abundance: once
CDR3nt: TGTGCCAGCAGCTTAACGAACAGGGGTGGGACTGAAGCTTTCTTT
CDR3aa: CASSLTNRGGTEAFF

v_gene: TRBV21-1
j_gene: TRBJ1-2
d_gene: -
abundance: -
CDR3nt: TGTGCCAGCAGCAAAAGGGGTGCAGGTGTGTATGGCTACACCTTC
CDR3aa: CASSKRGAGVYGYTF

v_gene: TRBV24-1
j_gene: TRBJ2-5
d_gene: -
abundance: -
CDR3nt: TGTGCCACCAGTGACCGTGAGACCCAGTACTTC
CDR3aa: CATSDRETQYF

v_gene: TRBV7-9
j_gene: TRBJ2-3
d_gene: TRBD2
abundance: -
CDR3nt: TGTGCCAGCAGCTTAACTGCGGGGGGGCCTTCAGATACGCAGTATTTT
CDR3aa: CASSLTAGGPSDTQYF

v_gene: TRBV7-8
j_gene: TRBJ2-2
d_gene: -
abundance: -
CDR3nt: TGTGCCAGCAGCCTCCCCAGAGGGGGGACCATTGGGAACACCGGGGAGCTGTTTTTT
CDR3aa: CASSLPRGGTIGNTGELFF

v_gene: TRBV3-1/TRBV3-2
j_gene: TRBJ1-6
d_gene: TRBD1
abundance: -
CDR3nt: TGTGCCAGCAGTCCAGGGACAGCAAAGAATTCACCCCTCCACTTT
CDR3aa: CASSPGTAKNSPLHF

v_gene: TRBV3-1/TRBV3-2
j_gene: TRBJ1-3
d_gene: -
abundance: once
CDR3nt: TGTGCCAGCAAAATCCTCTCTGGAAACACCATATATTTT
CDR3aa: CASKILSGNTIYF

v_gene: TRBV28
j_gene: TRBJ1-2
d_gene: -
abundance: -
CDR3nt: TGTGCCAGCAGTTTATTACCCCAGGTGATTATCGGGTCTGGCTACACCTTC
CDR3aa: CASSLLPQVIIGSGYTF

v_gene: TRBV13
j_gene: TRBJ1-1
d_gene: -
abundance: -
CDR3nt: TGTGCCAGCAGTGGGACGGCGAACACTGAAGCTTTCTTT
CDR3aa: CASSGTANTEAFF

v_gene: TRBV4-1
j_gene: TRBJ1-4
d_gene: TRBD1
abundance: -
CDR3nt: TGCGCCAGCAGCCAAGTAAGGACAGGCTCTGAAAAACTGTTTTTT
CDR3aa: CASSQVRTGSEKLFF

v_gene: TRBV2
j_gene: TRBJ2-7
d_gene: -
abundance: once
CDR3nt: TGTGCCAGCAGTTCAAGCTACTACGAGCAGTACTTC
CDR3aa: CASSSSYYEQYF

v_gene: TRBV19
j_gene: TRBJ1-4
d_gene: -
abundance: -
CDR3nt: TGTGCCAGTAGTGAGGCCGGGGGCCTAGGTGAAAAACTGTTTTTT
CDR3aa: CASSEAGGLGEKLFF

v_gene: TRBV6-6
j_gene: TRBJ1-5
d_gene: -
abundance: -
CDR3nt: TGTGCCAGCAGTTACGAGAGCAATCAGCCCCAGCATTTT
CDR3aa: CASSYESNQPQHF

v_gene: TRBV12-3/TRBV12-4
j_gene: TRBJ1-1
d_gene: -
abundance: -
CDR3nt: TGTGCCAGCAGTTTTGAGAGGGGCACTGAAGCTTTCTTT
CDR3aa: CASSFERGTEAFF

v_gene: TRBV7-6
j_gene: TRBJ2-1
d_gene: TRBD1
abundance: -
CDR3nt: TGTGCCAGCAGCAATTGGGGCGACAGGGGGCCCTCCTACAATGAGCAGTTCTTC
CDR3aa: CASSNWGDRGPSYNEQFF

v_gene: TRBV29-1
j_gene: TRBJ2-7
d_gene: -
abundance: -
CDR3nt: TGCAGCGTTGAAATACAGGGCTCCTACGAGCAGTACTTC
CDR3aa: CSVEIQGSYEQYF

v_gene: TRBV11-2
j_gene: TRBJ2-5
d_gene: -
abundance: -
CDR3nt: TGTGCCAGCACACAGGGTAATGGGGAGACCCAGTACTTC
CDR3aa: CASTQGNGETQYF

v_gene: TRBV3-1/TRBV3-2
j_gene: TRBJ2-3
d_gene: TRBD2
abundance: -
CDR3nt: TGTGCCAGCAGCCAAGATATTGGGACTAGCGGGGGGCCGAGCACAGATACGCAGTATTTT
CDR3aa: CASSQDIGTSGGPSTDTQYF

v_gene: TRBV29-1
j_gene: TRBJ2-2
d_gene: -
abundance: -
CDR3nt: TGCAGCGTGAGAGGGGTTGGGACCGGGGAGCTGTTTTTT
CDR3aa: CSVRGVGTGELFF

v_gene: TRBV5-1
j_gene: TRBJ1-2
d_gene: -
abundance: -
CDR3nt: TGCGCCAGCAGCTCAACCGGGGGTAACTATGGCTACACCTTC
CDR3aa: CASSSTGGNYGYTF

v_gene: TRBV5-8
j_gene: TRBJ2-2
d_gene: TRBD1
abundance: once
CDR3nt: TGTGCCAGCAGCGACCCCGACAGGGCCATCGACACCGGGGAGCTGTTTTTT
CDR3aa: CASSDPDRAIDTGELFF

v_gene: TRBV20-1
j_gene: TRBJ1-2
d_gene: TRBD1
abundance: -
CDR3nt: TGCAGTGCTAGTGATTTGGGAGGGGGCAACTATGGCTACACCTTC
CDR3aa: CSASDLGGGNYGYTF

v_gene: TRBV9
j_gene: TRBJ1-1
d_gene: -
abundance: -
CDR3nt: TGTGCCAGCGGGGGTGGGACCGAAGCTTTCTTT
CDR3aa: CASGGGTEAFF

v_gene: TRBV29-1
j_gene: TRBJ1-3
d_gene: TRBD1
abundance: -
CDR3nt: TGCAGCGTTGAAGGGTCAGGACAGGACGGAAACACCATATATTTT
CDR3aa: CSVEGSGQDGNTIYF